A single sample gave rise to the 24 T cell receptor beta chains below, sequenced in a study of blood T cells in healthy people across ages. Using a J-beta primer mix together with a sample-barcoded 5' primer, a second PCR was run for roughly 6 to 11 cycles. TCRdb ran MiXCR on the 5' RACE reads and lists one entry per CDR3 protein. The data show 1.5 million or so distinct CDR3 sequences, approximately 43% seen once. Specimen: blood. These receptors originate from a woman younger than 30 in good health.

Only a few counts were recorded for this clonotype. CDR3 nucleotide sequence: TGCAGTGCAGCTAGCGGGAGGAACTACGAGCAGTACTTC. It yields the protein CSAASGRNYEQYF. The chain combines TRBV20-1 with TRBJ2-7, with 11 nucleotides matching TRBD2. This CDR3 region has 13 residues. Germline assignment: CDR1 DFQATT and CDR2 SNEGSKA (reference sequence). J lost 3 bases, V lost 6 bases, and 4 bases had no gene match.

The chain joins TRBV11-2 to TRBJ2-1; D not certain. This CDR3 is built from 14 residues. V was clipped by 3 bases and J by 9 bases, with 15 bases between them. The V gene's germline CDR1 is SGHAT and CDR2 FQNNGV. The CDR3 DNA is TGTGCCAGCAGCTTTTCGGGTTTGCTCATTGAGCAGTTCTTC. It encodes CASSFSGLLIEQFF.

J is TRBJ2-5 and V is TRBV7-2; 8 bases line up with TRBD2. After removal of 1 base from V and 11 bases from J, the junction contained 21 bases not matched to a gene. Germline CDR1 is SGHTA and CDR2 is FQGNSA. This CDR3 spans 18 amino acids. The CDR3 region has the DNA TGTGCCAGCAGCTTAGGACCCTGGGCTAGCGGGCCGTACAATGAGCAGTACTTC. It encodes CASSLGPWASGPYNEQYF.

This clonotype was seen a handful of times. The chain joins TRBV7-2 to TRBJ2-1; 8 bases line up with TRBD2. CDR3 size: 17 residues. J gave up 9 bases and V 1 base, and 14 bases lay outside the gene matches. CDR1 is SGHTA and CDR2 is FQGNSA in the germline V gene. CDR3 protein: CASSLDSGVTVWGEQFF. The CDR3 nucleotides read TGTGCCAGCAGCTTAGATAGCGGGGTTACCGTTTGGGGTGAGCAGTTCTTC.

The genes are TRBV29-1 and TRBJ1-2; D remains unclear. This CDR3 region has 14 residues. Per germline, CDR1 SQVTM and CDR2 ANQGSEA. The V and J ends lost 5 bases and 0 bases respectively, with 13 bases between them. The CDR3 here is CSVRSRAPNYGYTF. The CDR3 region has the DNA TGCAGCGTTCGGAGCAGAGCTCCTAACTATGGCTACACCTTC.

This clonotype was found many times. This may stem from a read error, because a much larger clone lies one nucleotide away. The chain recombines TRBV14 with TRBJ2-1; D ambiguous. The assigned J gene may be wrong: the sequence end matches TRBJ2-7 better. This CDR3 is built from 14 residues. The germline CDR1 and CDR2 sequences are SGHDN and FVKESK. CDR3: CASSQDWSYNEQYF. CDR3 coding DNA: TGTGCCAGCAGCCAAGATTGGTCCTACAATGAGCAGTACTTC.

In this sample, this clonotype turned up a few times. The chain combines TRBV30 with TRBJ2-7; TRBD2 is a possible D gene (7 bases). Germline V gene lookup returns CDR1 GTSNPN and CDR2 SVGIG (reference sequence). The CDR3 spans 16 residues. V shed 1 base and J shed 2 bases, with 18 bases lying between them. Written as DNA, the CDR3 is TGTGCCTGGAGTGGCCTAAGGGGGGGACTGACCTACGAGCAGTACTTC. It translates to CAWSGLRGGLTYEQYF.

V usage is TRBV4-1 and J usage is TRBJ2-7, with 8 bases that match TRBD2. V shed 2 bases and J 4 bases; nucleotides not matched to a gene: 10. The CDR3 totals 16 residues. Per the germline V gene, CDR1 is MGHRA and CDR2 is YSYEKL. The CDR3 is CASSQRGDSGEYEQYF. As DNA, the CDR3 is TGCGCCAGCAGCCAACGGGGGGATAGCGGGGAATACGAGCAGTACTTC.

This clonotype turned up a few times. The chain links TRBV7-8 to TRBJ2-3; 11 bases fit TRBD2. The J segment lost 4 bases and the V segment lost 5 bases, leaving 11 bases of the junction unmatched. CDR1 is SGHVS and CDR2 is FQNEAQ in the germline V gene. The CDR3 runs 17 residues. The CDR3 loop reads CASSPKPGLAAADTQYF. The CDR3, as DNA: TGTGCCAGCAGCCCCAAACCGGGACTAGCGGCGGCAGATACGCAGTATTTT.

This chain links TRBV6-5 with TRBJ2-1; 9 bases match TRBD2. The CDR3 is 18 amino acids. Trimming at V came to 0 bases and at J to 2 bases, leaving 8 bases not matched to a gene. CDR1 and CDR2 (germline): MNHEY, SVGAGI. The CDR3 here is CASSYSSFSGSPYNEQFF. DNA for the CDR3: TGTGCCAGCAGTTACTCGTCGTTTAGCGGGAGTCCCTACAATGAGCAGTTCTTC.

This clonotype has only a few counts. The chain joins TRBV12-3 or TRBV12-4 to TRBJ1-2; no firm D call. The CDR3 spans 15 residues. V lost 7 bases to trimming and J lost 6 bases, with 21 bases between them. This CDR3 is CASTLRRRLLNGYTF. In DNA form, the CDR3 reads TGTGCCAGCACCCTCCGCAGGAGACTCCTAAATGGCTACACCTTC.

This clonotype was recorded a few times. The chain combines TRBV20-1 with TRBJ2-1; the D is unclear. Trimming took off 0 bases at V and 1 base at J, with 16 bases between the two ends. CDR3 length: 17 amino acids. The germline CDR1 and CDR2 sequences are DFQATT and SNEGSKA (reference sequence). CDR3 sequence (DNA): TGCAGTGCTAGAGAATTAGGGCTAAGGTTTTCCTACAATGAGCAGTTCTTC. It specifies CSARELGLRFSYNEQFF.

V usage is TRBV7-8 and J usage is TRBJ2-7; unclear D gene. Germline V CDR1 and CDR2: SGHVS, FQNEAQ. The CDR3 covers 14 residues. V lost 0 bases, J lost 0 bases, and 6 bases lay in between. Here the CDR3 reads CASSLAENSYEQYF. The CDR3 DNA reads TGTGCCAGCAGCTTAGCAGAGAACTCCTACGAGCAGTACTTC.

This clonotype was counted between two and nine times. The chain joins TRBV5-1 to TRBJ2-1, with D uncertain. Trimming left V 4 bases short and J 4 bases short, with 15 bases between. This CDR3 comprises 15 residues. Germline-derived CDR1 and CDR2 are SGHRS and YFSETQ. The CDR3 reads CASSLGSRRYNEQFF. The CDR3 DNA sequence: TGCGCCAGCAGCCTTGGTAGTCGAAGGTACAATGAGCAGTTCTTC.

The chain combines TRBV5-5 with TRBJ2-1; 9 bases agree with TRBD1. Losses at the gene ends were 0 bases for V and 3 bases for J; bases not matched to a gene: 4. The germline V gene has CDR1 SGHKS and CDR2 YYEKEE (reference sequence). The CDR3 totals 16 residues. In nucleotides, the CDR3 is TGTGCCAGCAGCTTGGGACGGGACAGGGACTACAATGAGCAGTTCTTC. This codes for CASSLGRDRDYNEQFF.

The J gene is TRBJ2-5, the V gene TRBV20-1; 9 bases align to TRBD2. Germline V lookup: CDR1 DFQATT, CDR2 SNEGSKA (reference sequence). This CDR3 contains 12 residues. V shed 1 base, J shed 13 bases, and the junction held 7 bases outside the gene matches. The DNA for the CDR3 is TGCAGTGCTAGAGGTTCGTGGACTAGCGTGTACTTC. Its protein product is CSARGSWTSVYF.

With regard to this clonotype: Mismatch with germline at one junction end may stem from a read error. The V and J genes are TRBV4-3 and TRBJ1-6, with 7 bases matching TRBD1. Germline V lookup: CDR1 LGHNA, CDR2 YSLEER. The CDR3 is made up of 14 amino acids. CDR3 DNA sequence: TGCGTCAGCAGCCGAGGGACAGATAATTCACCCATCCACTTT. It yields the protein CVSSRGTDNSPIHF.

As DNA, the CDR3 is TGTGCCAGCAGTTTAGCGCCAACAGGGTACACCGGGGAGCTGTTTTTT. It translates to CASSLAPTGYTGELFF. The chain is built from TRBV27 and TRBJ2-2, with D tentatively TRBD1 (6 bases). CDR3 size: 16 residues. V was trimmed by 2 bases and J by 3 bases, leaving 13 bases between them. CDR1 is MNHEY and CDR2 is SMNVEV in the germline V gene (reference sequence).

The chain combines TRBV4-1 with TRBJ1-5, with 7 positions matching TRBD1. The CDR3 runs 19 residues. J gave up 4 bases and V 2 bases, and 17 bases lay outside the gene matches. Germline CDR1 MGHRA, CDR2 YSYEKL. In DNA, the CDR3 is TGCGCCAGCAGCCAAAAACCCAGGGGGGTTGGGGGGAGAAATCAGCCCCAGCATTTT. Translated: CASSQKPRGVGGRNQPQHF.

The table lists this clonotype with a few counts. The gene calls are TRBV4-1 and TRBJ2-7; 10 nucleotides line up with TRBD1. The V gene end was trimmed by 3 bases and the J gene end by 5 bases; junction bases not matched to a gene: 7. The CDR3 loop spans 15 amino acids. Germline V gene data show CDR1 as MGHRA and CDR2 as YSYEKL. CDR3: CASSQGQGRGDEQYF. The CDR3 bases are TGCGCCAGCAGCCAGGGACAGGGGAGAGGTGACGAGCAGTACTTC.

The chain combines TRBV9 with TRBJ2-2; a weak D match, TRBD1 (7 bases). Germline V gene lookup returns CDR1 SGDLS and CDR2 YYNGEE. The CDR3 length is 17 residues. The germline V and J ends were trimmed by 5 bases and 2 bases, with 19 bases remaining between them. The CDR3 nucleotides read TGTGCCAGCAGGGGCTTAGGGGGGACAGCAAACACCGGGGAGCTGTTTTTT. Residues: CASRGLGGTANTGELFF. Based on the CDR3 plus reference TRBV9 and TRBJ2-2, the full variable domain is DSGVTQTPKHLITATGQRVTLRCSPRSGDLSVYWYQQSLDQGLQFLIQYYNGEERAKGNILERFSAQQFPDLHSELNLSSLELGDSALYFCASRGLGGTANTGELFFGEGSRLTVL.

V is TRBV12-3 or TRBV12-4 and J is TRBJ2-3, with 13 nucleotides matching TRBD2. This CDR3 comprises 18 residues. The V and J ends lost 3 bases and 0 bases, in that order; junction bases with no gene match: 6. CDR3 loop: CASSFRTSGGFSTDTQYF. The CDR3, as DNA: TGTGCCAGCAGTTTTAGGACTAGCGGGGGATTTAGCACAGATACGCAGTATTTT.

This clonotype has only one observation. A much larger clone sits a single nucleotide away, making a read error possible. This chain uses TRBV28 with TRBJ2-5, with D perhaps TRBD2 (6 bases). CDR1 is MDHEN and CDR2 is SYDVKM in the germline V gene. CDR3 size: 14 residues. DNA for the CDR3: TGTGCCGGCAGTTTAACGGGAGCCCAAGAGACCCAGTACTTC. Translating gives CAGSLTGAQETQYF.

This clonotype showed up just a few times. The gene calls are TRBV6-5 and TRBJ1-2; 8 bases align to TRBD1. This CDR3 is 14 amino acids long. Germline V gene lookup returns CDR1 MNHEY and CDR2 SVGAGI. V dropped 1 base and J dropped 4; count of bases not matched to a gene: 2. CDR3 protein: CASSYLGQAYGYTF. CDR3 coding DNA: TGTGCCAGCAGTTACTTGGGACAGGCCTATGGCTACACCTTC.